The rows below give T cell receptor beta chains drawn from one sample of a study of OX40 agonist ivuxolimab in advanced cancers. Generated by immunoSEQ multiplex PCR, the TCRdb table keeps only in-frame clones and is missing some. The data contain over 55,000 clones, less than 90% of them singletons. Sample: CD4+ or CD8+ T cells sorted from blood, taken in a trial of the OX40 agonist ivuxolimab. All receptors come from an adult with an advanced solid tumor such as melanoma, head and neck, liver or kidney cancer. CDR3s include the opening cysteine and the closing phenylalanine or tryptophan. The order of the fields is V gene, J gene, clone size, D gene, CDR3 protein, CDR3 DNA. A D gene is named only where the DNA matches it firmly. A clone size is listed for some rows: how often the clone was seen (once, few, many), or a class if it is expanded.

>TRBV7-2|TRBJ2-5|.|.
CASSLAGLKETQYF
TGTGCCAGCAGCTTAGCGGGGCTCAAAGAGACCCAGTACTTC
>TRBV29-1|TRBJ2-5|.|TRBD2
CSVARGLARETQYF
TGCAGCGTGGCCCGGGGACTAGCGAGGGAGACCCAGTACTTC
>TRBV19|TRBJ2-5|.|TRBD2
CATKDSGGIQETQYF
TGTGCCACCAAGGATAGCGGGGGAATCCAAGAGACCCAGTACTTC
>TRBV4-1|TRBJ1-4|.|.
CASSLGLANEKLFF
TGCGCCAGCAGCCTCGGACTAGCTAATGAAAAACTGTTTTTT
>TRBV7-2|TRBJ2-1|few|.
CASSLNRNEQFF
TGTGCCAGCAGCTTAAACCGGAATGAGCAGTTCTTC
>TRBV12-5|TRBJ2-3|.|.
CASGLGLGSDTQYF
TGTGCTAGTGGTTTGGGGTTAGGCTCAGATACGCAGTATTTT
>TRBV5-1|TRBJ2-7|.|.
CASSAYGYEQYF
TGCGCCAGCAGCGCGTATGGCTACGAGCAGTACTTC
>TRBV2|TRBJ1-5|.|.
CASSQDGTSNQPQHF
TGTGCCAGCAGTCAGGACGGGACTAGCAATCAGCCCCAGCATTTT
>TRBV18|TRBJ2-5|.|.
CASSQDVETQYF
TGTGCCAGCTCACAAGACGTGGAGACCCAGTACTTC
>TRBV28|TRBJ2-2|once|.
CASIPGPVNTGELFF
TGTGCCAGCATACCGGGACCGGTGAACACCGGGGAGCTGTTTTTT
>TRBV19|TRBJ1-5|.|.
CASIATGRPGQPQHF
TGTGCCAGTATCGCTACAGGGAGGCCGGGTCAGCCCCAGCATTTT
>TRBV4-3|TRBJ2-2|once|.
CASSRDPGGSGELFF
TGCGCCAGCAGCCGAGATCCAGGGGGGTCCGGGGAGCTGTTTTTT
>TRBV10-3|TRBJ1-4|.|.
CAISGEQGLTNEKLFF
TGTGCCATCAGTGGGGAACAGGGTCTCACTAATGAAAAACTGTTTTTT
>TRBV6-5|TRBJ2-3|.|.
CASSPLVNTDTQYF
TGTGCCAGCAGTCCTCTAGTGAACACAGATACGCAGTATTTT
>TRBV28|TRBJ1-4|.|.
CASSSGRSEKLFF
TGTGCCAGCAGTTCGGGGCGGTCTGAAAAACTGTTTTTT
>TRBV18|TRBJ2-2|.|.
CASSPDYGDSLFF
TGTGCCAGCTCACCGGATTACGGGGATTCGCTGTTTTTT
>TRBV2|TRBJ2-7|.|.
CASSEALLGRGYEQYF
TGTGCCAGCAGTGAAGCGCTTCTTGGCAGGGGCTACGAGCAGTACTTC
>TRBV6-1|TRBJ1-6|.|TRBD1
CASSEASGQGNSPLHF
TGTGCCAGCAGTGAAGCATCAGGACAGGGTAATTCACCCCTCCACTTT
>TRBV29-1|TRBJ2-3|.|.
CSAEGRTGPGTQYF
TGCAGCGCTGAGGGACGAACTGGCCCTGGCACGCAGTATTTT
>TRBV18|TRBJ2-1|once|.
CASSPTPGREPYNEQFF
TGTGCCAGCTCACCAACTCCGGGACGAGAGCCTTACAATGAGCAGTTCTTC
>TRBV7-2|TRBJ2-7|once|.
CASMGDTYEQYF
TGTGCCAGCATGGGGGATACCTACGAGCAGTACTTC
>TRBV5-8|TRBJ2-5|.|TRBD2
CASSISGKTQETQYF
TGTGCCAGCAGCATTAGCGGGAAAACCCAAGAGACCCAGTACTTC
>TRBV4-3|TRBJ2-2|.|.
CASSQVRANTGELFF
TGCGCCAGCAGCCAAGTCAGGGCGAACACCGGGGAGCTGTTTTTT
>TRBV9|TRBJ1-4|once|TRBD1
CASSPRGTTNEKLFF
TGTGCCAGCAGCCCCAGGGGGACAACTAATGAAAAACTGTTTTTT
>TRBV28|TRBJ1-1|medium-sized|.
CASSLPGASNTEAFF
TGTGCCAGCAGTTTACCCGGGGCTTCCAACACTGAAGCTTTCTTT
>TRBV15|TRBJ2-5|.|.
CATSPRGVYQETQYF
TGTGCCACCAGCCCGAGGGGCGTGTACCAAGAGACCCAGTACTTC
>TRBV11-2|TRBJ1-2|.|TRBD1
CASSPLTGTNYGYTF
TGTGCCAGCAGCCCGTTGACAGGGACTAACTATGGCTACACCTTC
>TRBV10-3|TRBJ2-1|.|.
CAISDPLGHNEQFF
TGTGCCATCAGTGACCCTCTCGGACACAATGAGCAGTTCTTC
>TRBV14|TRBJ1-1|few|TRBD1
CASSHRTGFYTEAFF
TGTGCCAGCAGCCACAGGACAGGATTTTACACTGAAGCTTTCTTT
>TRBV2|TRBJ2-3|.|.
CASSEALRGLDTQYF
TGTGCCAGCAGTGAAGCGCTTCGGGGTTTAGATACGCAGTATTTT
>TRBV27|TRBJ1-5|once|TRBD1
CASSPTGQGAFQPQHF
TGTGCCAGCAGTCCCACCGGACAGGGGGCGTTTCAGCCCCAGCATTTT
>TRBV4-2|TRBJ1-2|.|.
CASSQEGANGYTF
TGTGCCAGCAGCCAAGAGGGGGCGAATGGCTACACCTTC
>TRBV28|TRBJ1-3|.|.
CASRGGAGNTIYF
TGTGCCAGCAGGGGGGGTGCGGGAAACACCATATATTTT
>TRBV2|TRBJ2-5|.|.
CASSDRDLTKETQYF
TGTGCCAGCAGTGACCGGGACCTAACGAAAGAGACCCAGTACTTC
>TRBV5-1|TRBJ1-4|.|.
CASSDALSTRELFF
TGCGCCAGCAGCGATGCCCTCAGTACCAGGGAACTGTTTTTT
>TRBV19|TRBJ1-1|once|TRBD1
CASRGQGAATEAFF
TGTGCCAGTAGGGGACAGGGGGCTGCCACTGAAGCTTTCTTT
>TRBV7-2|TRBJ2-7|.|TRBD2
CASSLEASGGAQSYEQYF
TGTGCCAGCAGCTTAGAAGCTAGCGGGGGGGCCCAGTCCTACGAGCAGTACTTC
>TRBV28|TRBJ1-5|.|TRBD1
CASNFGPKQGGRRGQPQHF
TGTGCCAGCAATTTTGGCCCAAAGCAGGGGGGGCGTCGTGGTCAGCCCCAGCATTTT
>TRBV6-6|TRBJ2-1|.|.
CASREGSRPYNEQFF
TGTGCCAGCAGGGAGGGGTCACGGCCCTACAATGAGCAGTTCTTC
>TRBV19|TRBJ2-3|.|.
CATAGSSTDTQYF
TGTGCCACGGCAGGGAGTAGCACAGATACGCAGTATTTT
>TRBV19|TRBJ2-1|.|.
CASSIARSYNEQFF
TGTGCCAGTAGTATAGCTCGCTCCTACAATGAGCAGTTCTTC
>TRBV9|TRBJ2-2|.|TRBD2
CASSVPRRGKNTGELFF
TGTGCCAGCAGCGTCCCGCGGCGGGGGAAGAACACCGGGGAGCTGTTTTTT
>TRBV19|TRBJ1-5|once|.
CASSLATGNQPQHF
TGTGCCAGTAGTCTTGCTACCGGCAATCAGCCCCAGCATTTT
>TRBV7-2|TRBJ2-7|.|TRBD2
CASSLGLAAFYEQYF
TGTGCCAGCAGCTTAGGACTAGCTGCCTTTTACGAGCAGTACTTC
>TRBV6-5|TRBJ1-1|.|.
CASSYSKAPGNTEAFF
TGTGCCAGCAGTTACTCGAAGGCCCCCGGGAACACTGAAGCTTTCTTT